This record concerns one TCR beta chain sequence. Its antigen is still unknown. This entry comes from a study of human T cells and chemical hapten exposure. Study summary: Patch tests delivered 0.01% DPC to the upper back and were evaluated at 6 days. Findings of the study overall: Significantly greater numbers of large CDR3 similarity clusters came from expanded TCRs than from controls.

The library tagged each cDNA molecule with unique molecular identifiers. TCRdb re-derived calls from the RACE reads in MiXCR, one entry per CDR3 protein. This table holds 95,000 to 150,000 distinct CDR3 sequences, about 13% found once. The CDR3 consists of 13 residues. The germline V gene encodes CDR1 GTSNPN and CDR2 SVGIG (reference sequence). Deletions cut 7 bases from V and 6 bases from J, with 15 bases between. The time point: pre-sensitization, week 0. Documented treatment: therapeutic diphenylcyclopropenone sensitization with weekly scalp DPC. Sequenced material: whole blood, taken in connection with sensitization to the hapten diphenylcyclopropenone (DPC). The V and J genes are TRBV30 and TRBJ1-4, with a weak D call TRBD1 (6 bases). This sequence was found in a woman between 18 and 30 years old with alopecia areata. Some clones in this sample may be carry-over from other donors' samples. The CDR3: CAYLLGADEKLFF. CDR3 in DNA: TGTGCCTACCTATTGGGGGCGGATGAAAAACTGTTTTTT.